This TCR beta chain was captured by sequencing in a study of Ad26.COV2.S vaccination and SARS-CoV-2 variants. As for the study in general: The vaccine Ad26.COV2.S was put into the muscle once, or twice with 56 days between.

Measured with immunoSEQ multiplex PCR; TCRdb has only the in-frame clones, and not every one. Among roughly 400,000 clones listed, approximately 92% were seen once. The CDR3 runs to 14 residues. Germline V gene data show CDR1 as MNHEY and CDR2 as SMNVEV (reference sequence). With 3 bases removed from V and 3 bases from J, the gap between germline ends came to 12 bases. As to treatment: roughly 20 received Ad26.COV2.S at low or high dose, single or two shots; 5 received placebo; per-sample allocation not given. The samples date from day 63 after the first vaccine or placebo injection. The chain has TRBV27 and TRBJ2-7; D may correspond to TRBD1 or TRBD2 (5 bases each). The sequenced sample was peripheral blood, obtained in a trial of Ad26.COV2.S vaccine versus placebo. This sequence originates from a person aged 18-65 years who received the Ad26.COV2.S COVID-19 vaccine or a placebo. The CDR3 nucleotides read TGTGCCAGCAGTTTGCATGGGGGTGGCTACGAGCAGTACTTC. Its protein product is CASSLHGGGYEQYF.